These 2 T cell receptor beta chains share one sample of origin, sequenced in a study of shared clonotypes between healthy human individuals. Data came from immunoSEQ multiplex PCR; TCRdb stores just in-frame clones and leaves some out. The table records around 1.5 million clones, approximately 98% of them present only once. Input material: naive CD4+ T cells sorted from blood. Subset described: CD45RA+ positively selected. Receptors were obtained from a young man in good health.

This rearrangement joins TRBV4-1 to TRBJ2-1; 11 bases match TRBD1. CDR1 and CDR2 from the germline V gene are MGHRA and YSYEKL. Trimming cost V 0 bases and J 16 bases; bases outside gene matches: 14. There are 16 residues in the CDR3. CDR3 region: CASSQEYRRTGGRRFF. CDR3 DNA: TGCGCCAGCAGCCAAGAATATAGGAGGACAGGGGGCCGCCGATTCTTC.

The V and J genes are TRBV29-1 and TRBJ2-6; D is perhaps TRBD2 (5 bases). The germline gives CDR1 SQVTM, CDR2 ANQGSEA. This CDR3 comprises 14 residues. V gave up 5 bases and J gave up 0 bases, with 8 bases separating them. As DNA, the CDR3 is TGCAGCGTTCACGCGGGCTCTGGGGCCAACGTCCTGACTTTC. Translated: CSVHAGSGANVLTF. Using reference TRBV29-1 and TRBJ2-6 for the parts outside the CDR3, the full variable domain is SAVISQKPSRDICQRGTSLTIQCQVDSQVTMMFWYRQQPGQSLTLIATANQGSEATYESGFVIDKFPISRPNLTFSTLTVSNMSPEDSSIYLCSVHAGSGANVLTFGAGSRLTVL.